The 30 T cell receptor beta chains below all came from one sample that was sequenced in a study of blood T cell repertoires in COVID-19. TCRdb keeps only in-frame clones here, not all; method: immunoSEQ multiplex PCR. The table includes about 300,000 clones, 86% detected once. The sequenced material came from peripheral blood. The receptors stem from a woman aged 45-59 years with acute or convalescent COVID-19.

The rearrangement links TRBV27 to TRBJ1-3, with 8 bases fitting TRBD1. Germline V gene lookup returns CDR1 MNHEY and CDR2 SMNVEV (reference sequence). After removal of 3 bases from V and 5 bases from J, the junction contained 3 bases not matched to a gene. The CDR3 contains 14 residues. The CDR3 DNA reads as TGTGCCAGCAGTTTGGACAGGGACAGAAACACCATATATTTT. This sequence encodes CASSLDRDRNTIYF.

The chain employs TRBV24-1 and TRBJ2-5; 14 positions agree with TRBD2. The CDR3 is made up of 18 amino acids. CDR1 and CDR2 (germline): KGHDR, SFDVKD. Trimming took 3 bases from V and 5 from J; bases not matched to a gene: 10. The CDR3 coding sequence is TGTGCCACCAGTGATGTCGGGACTAGCGGGAGTGTTAAGGAGACCCAGTACTTC. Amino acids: CATSDVGTSGSVKETQYF.

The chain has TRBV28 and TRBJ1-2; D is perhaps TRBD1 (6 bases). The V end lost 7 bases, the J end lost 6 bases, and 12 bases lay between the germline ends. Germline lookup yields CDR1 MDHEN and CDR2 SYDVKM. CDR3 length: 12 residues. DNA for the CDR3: TGTGCCAGCACCTCTGAGGGGGATGGCTACACCTTC. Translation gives CASTSEGDGYTF.

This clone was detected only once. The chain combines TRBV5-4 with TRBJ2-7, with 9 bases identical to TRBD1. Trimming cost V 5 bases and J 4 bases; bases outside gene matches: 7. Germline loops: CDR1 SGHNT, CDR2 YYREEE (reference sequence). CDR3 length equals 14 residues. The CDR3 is CASRPGQGVYEQYF. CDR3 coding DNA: TGTGCCAGCAGGCCGGGACAGGGAGTTTACGAGCAGTACTTC. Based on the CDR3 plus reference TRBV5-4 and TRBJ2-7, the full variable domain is ETGVTQSPTHLIKTRGQQVTLRCSSQSGHNTVSWYQQALGQGPQFIFQYYREEENGRGNFPPRFSGLQFPNYSSELNVNALELDDSALYLCASRPGQGVYEQYFGPGTRLTVT.

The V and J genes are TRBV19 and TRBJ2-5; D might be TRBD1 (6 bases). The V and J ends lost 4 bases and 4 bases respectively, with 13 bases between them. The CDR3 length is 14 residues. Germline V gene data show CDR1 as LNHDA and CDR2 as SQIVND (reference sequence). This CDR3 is CASSRARGGETQYF. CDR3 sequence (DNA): TGTGCCAGTAGTAGGGCCCGAGGGGGAGAGACCCAGTACTTC.

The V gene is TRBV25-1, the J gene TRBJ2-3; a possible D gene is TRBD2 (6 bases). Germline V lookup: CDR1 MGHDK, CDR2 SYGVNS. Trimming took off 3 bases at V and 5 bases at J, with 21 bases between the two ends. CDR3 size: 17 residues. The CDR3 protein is CASSDLQRRDGGDTQYF. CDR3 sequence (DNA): TGTGCCAGCAGTGATTTGCAGCGGCGGGATGGTGGAGATACGCAGTATTTT.

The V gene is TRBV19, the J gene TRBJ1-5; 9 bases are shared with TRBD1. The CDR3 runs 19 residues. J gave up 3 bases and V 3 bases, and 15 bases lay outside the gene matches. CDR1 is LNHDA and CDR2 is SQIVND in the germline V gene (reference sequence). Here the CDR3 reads CASSIGWKRTGAVNQPQHF. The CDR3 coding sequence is TGTGCCAGTAGTATCGGATGGAAAAGGACAGGGGCCGTCAATCAGCCCCAGCATTTT.

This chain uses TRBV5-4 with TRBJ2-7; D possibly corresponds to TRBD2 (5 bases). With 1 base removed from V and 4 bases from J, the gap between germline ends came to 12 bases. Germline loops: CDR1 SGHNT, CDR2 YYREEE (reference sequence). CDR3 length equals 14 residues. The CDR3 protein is CASSLWRTPYEQYF. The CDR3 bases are TGTGCCAGCAGCTTGTGGCGGACTCCGTACGAGCAGTACTTC.

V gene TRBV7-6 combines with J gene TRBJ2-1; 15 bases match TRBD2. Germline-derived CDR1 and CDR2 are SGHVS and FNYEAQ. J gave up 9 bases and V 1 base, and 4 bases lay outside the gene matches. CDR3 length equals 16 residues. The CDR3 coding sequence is TGTGCCAGCAGCTTAGGGACTAGCGGGAGGGCCTTTGAGCAGTTCTTC. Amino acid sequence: CASSLGTSGRAFEQFF.

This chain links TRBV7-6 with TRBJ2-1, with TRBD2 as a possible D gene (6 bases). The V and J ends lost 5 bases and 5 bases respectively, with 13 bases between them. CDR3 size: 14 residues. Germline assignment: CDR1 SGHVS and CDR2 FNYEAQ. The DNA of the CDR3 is TGTGCCAGCAGCCGTGCGGGGAAGAACAATGAGCAGTTCTTC. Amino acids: CASSRAGKNNEQFF.

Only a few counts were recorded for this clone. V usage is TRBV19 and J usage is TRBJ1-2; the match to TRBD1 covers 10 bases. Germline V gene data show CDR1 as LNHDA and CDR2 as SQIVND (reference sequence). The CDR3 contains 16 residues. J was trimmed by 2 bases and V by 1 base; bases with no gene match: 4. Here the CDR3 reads CASSIASGQGNYGYTF. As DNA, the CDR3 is TGTGCCAGTAGTATAGCCTCGGGACAGGGGAACTATGGCTACACCTTC.

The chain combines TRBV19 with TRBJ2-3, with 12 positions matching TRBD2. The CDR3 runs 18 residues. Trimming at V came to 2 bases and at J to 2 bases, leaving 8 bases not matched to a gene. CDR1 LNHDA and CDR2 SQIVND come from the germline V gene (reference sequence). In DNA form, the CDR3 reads TGTGCCAGTAGTATAATCTCCGGACTAGCGGGATTCACAGATACGCAGTATTTT. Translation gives CASSIISGLAGFTDTQYF.

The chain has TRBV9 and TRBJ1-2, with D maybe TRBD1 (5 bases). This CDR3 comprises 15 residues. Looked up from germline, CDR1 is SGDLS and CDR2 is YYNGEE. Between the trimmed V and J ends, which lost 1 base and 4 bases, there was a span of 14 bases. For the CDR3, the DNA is TGTGCCAGCAGCGTATTCCAACTGCAGGGCTATGGCTACACCTTC. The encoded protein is CASSVFQLQGYGYTF.

CDR3 region: CASSEVGGQGDNQPQHF. The CDR3 region has the DNA TGTGCCAGCAGTGAAGTGGGGGGACAGGGGGACAATCAGCCCCAGCATTTT. This chain joins TRBV6-1 and TRBJ1-5, with TRBD1 matching over 11 bases. The length of the CDR3 is 17 residues. Germline CDR1 and CDR2: MNHNS and SASEGT. Trimming at V came to 1 base and at J to 3 bases, leaving 5 bases not matched to a gene.

The CDR3 nucleotides read TGTGCCAGCTCGGCGACAGGGGGCCCAGATACGCAGTATTTT. Its protein product is CASSATGGPDTQYF. The gene calls are TRBV18 and TRBJ2-3; 10 bases map to TRBD1. The CDR3 sequence is 14 residues long. With 6 bases clipped from V and 4 bases from J, the junction kept 4 bases outside the gene matches. Germline assignment: CDR1 KGHSH and CDR2 LQKENI.

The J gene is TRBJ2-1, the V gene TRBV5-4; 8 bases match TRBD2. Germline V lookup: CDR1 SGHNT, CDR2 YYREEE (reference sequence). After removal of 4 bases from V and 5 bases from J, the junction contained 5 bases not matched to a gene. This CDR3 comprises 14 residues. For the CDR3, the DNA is TGTGCCAGCAGCCCACTAGCGGTCGACAATGAGCAGTTCTTC. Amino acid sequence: CASSPLAVDNEQFF. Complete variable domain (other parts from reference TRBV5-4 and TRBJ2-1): ETGVTQSPTHLIKTRGQQVTLRCSSQSGHNTVSWYQQALGQGPQFIFQYYREEENGRGNFPPRFSGLQFPNYSSELNVNALELDDSALYLCASSPLAVDNEQFFGPGTRLTVL.

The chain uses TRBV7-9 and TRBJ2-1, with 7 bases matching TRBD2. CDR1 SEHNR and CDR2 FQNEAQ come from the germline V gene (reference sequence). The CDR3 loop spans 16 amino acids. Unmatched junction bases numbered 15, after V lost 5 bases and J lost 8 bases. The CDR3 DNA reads TGTGCCAGCAGCCAAGGACTAGGGTCCTTTGCTTATGAGCAGTTCTTC. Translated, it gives CASSQGLGSFAYEQFF. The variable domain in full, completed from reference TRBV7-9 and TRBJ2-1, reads DTGVSQNPRHKITKRGQNVTFRCDPISEHNRLYWYRQTLGQGPEFLTYFQNEAQLEKSRLLSDRFSAERPKGSFSTLEIQRTEQGDSAMYLCASSQGLGSFAYEQFFGPGTRLTVL.

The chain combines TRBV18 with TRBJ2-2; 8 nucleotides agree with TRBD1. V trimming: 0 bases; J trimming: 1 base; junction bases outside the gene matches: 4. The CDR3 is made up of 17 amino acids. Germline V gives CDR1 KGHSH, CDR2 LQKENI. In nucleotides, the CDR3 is TGTGCCAGCTCACCACCGGGCAGGGGGCAGAACACCGGGGAGCTGTTTTTT. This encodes CASSPPGRGQNTGELFF.

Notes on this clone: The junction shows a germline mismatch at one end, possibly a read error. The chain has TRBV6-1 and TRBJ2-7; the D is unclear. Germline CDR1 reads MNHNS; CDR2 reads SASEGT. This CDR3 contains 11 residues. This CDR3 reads CASSEAVERYF. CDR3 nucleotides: TGTGCCAGCAGTGAAGCGGTAGAGCGGTACTTC.

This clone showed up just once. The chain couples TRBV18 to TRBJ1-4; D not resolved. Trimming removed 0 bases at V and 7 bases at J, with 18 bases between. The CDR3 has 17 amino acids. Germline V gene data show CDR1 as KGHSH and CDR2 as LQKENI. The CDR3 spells CASSPPVWAGGSEKLFF. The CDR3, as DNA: TGTGCCAGCTCACCACCGGTATGGGCAGGTGGGAGTGAAAAACTGTTTTTT.

The DNA for the CDR3 is TGTGCCAGCGCTCTGGGAGCCGGAAACACCATATATTTT. Protein sequence: CASALGAGNTIYF. The chain combines TRBV28 with TRBJ1-3; D not certain. V lost 8 bases and J lost 4, with 12 bases in between. Germline V gene lookup returns CDR1 MDHEN and CDR2 SYDVKM. This CDR3 has 13 residues.

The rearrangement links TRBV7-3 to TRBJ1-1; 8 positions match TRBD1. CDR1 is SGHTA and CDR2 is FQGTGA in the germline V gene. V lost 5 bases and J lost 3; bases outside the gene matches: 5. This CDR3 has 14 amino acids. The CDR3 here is CASSTQGVHTEAFF. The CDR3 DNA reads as TGTGCCAGCAGCACACAGGGGGTCCACACTGAAGCTTTCTTT. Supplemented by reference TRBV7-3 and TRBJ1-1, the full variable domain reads GAGVSQTPSNKVTEKGKYVELRCDPISGHTALYWYRQSLGQGPEFLIYFQGTGAADDSGLPNDRFFAVRPEGSVSTLKIQRTERGDSAVYLCASSTQGVHTEAFFGQGTRLTVV.

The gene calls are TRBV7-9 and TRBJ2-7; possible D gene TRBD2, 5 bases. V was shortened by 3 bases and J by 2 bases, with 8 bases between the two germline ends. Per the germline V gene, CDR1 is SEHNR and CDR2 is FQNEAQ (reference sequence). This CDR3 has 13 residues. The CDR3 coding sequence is TGTGCCAGCAGCTTGGGTAGCGCCTACGAGCAGTACTTC. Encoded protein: CASSLGSAYEQYF.

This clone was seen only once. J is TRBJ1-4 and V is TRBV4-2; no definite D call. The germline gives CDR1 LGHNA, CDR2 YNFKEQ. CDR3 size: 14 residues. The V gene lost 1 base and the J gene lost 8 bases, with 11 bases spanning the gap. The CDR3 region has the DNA TGTGCCAGCAGCCAAGTCGAGGAGGGCGAAAAACTGTTTTTT. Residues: CASSQVEEGEKLFF.

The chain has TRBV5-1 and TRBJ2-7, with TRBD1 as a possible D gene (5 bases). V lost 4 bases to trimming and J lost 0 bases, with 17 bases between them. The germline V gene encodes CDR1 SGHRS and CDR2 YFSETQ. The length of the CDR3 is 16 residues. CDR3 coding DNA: TGCGCCAGCAGCAGGGCTGGGGCGACAAGCTCCTACGAGCAGTACTTC. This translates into CASSRAGATSSYEQYF.

In DNA, the CDR3 is TGCAGTGCTAGTGGGGTAGCGGGGTCGGGTATCTACAATGAGCAGTTCTTC. It codes for CSASGVAGSGIYNEQFF. The chain uses TRBV20-1 and TRBJ2-1; TRBD2 aligns across 8 bases. Trimming took 3 bases from V and 3 from J; bases not matched to a gene: 13. The CDR3 loop spans 17 amino acids. Germline assignment: CDR1 DFQATT and CDR2 SNEGSKA (reference sequence).

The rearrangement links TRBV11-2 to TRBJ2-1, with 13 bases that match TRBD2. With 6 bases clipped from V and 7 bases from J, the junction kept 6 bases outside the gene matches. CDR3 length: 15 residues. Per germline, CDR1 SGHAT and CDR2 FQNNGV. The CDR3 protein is CASRPGTSGMNEQFF. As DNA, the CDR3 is TGTGCCAGCAGACCCGGGACTAGCGGGATGAATGAGCAGTTCTTC. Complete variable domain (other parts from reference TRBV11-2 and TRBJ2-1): EAGVAQSPRYKIIEKRQSVAFWCNPISGHATLYWYQQILGQGPKLLIQFQNNGVVDDSQLPKDRFSAERLKGVDSTLKIQPAKLEDSAVYLCASRPGTSGMNEQFFGPGTRLTVL.

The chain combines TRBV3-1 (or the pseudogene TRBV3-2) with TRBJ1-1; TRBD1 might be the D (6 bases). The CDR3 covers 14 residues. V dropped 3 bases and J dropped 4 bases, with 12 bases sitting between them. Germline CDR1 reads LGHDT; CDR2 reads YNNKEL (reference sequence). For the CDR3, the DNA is TGTGCCAGCAGCCAGGACAGTTGGGGCACTGAAGCTTTCTTT. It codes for CASSQDSWGTEAFF.

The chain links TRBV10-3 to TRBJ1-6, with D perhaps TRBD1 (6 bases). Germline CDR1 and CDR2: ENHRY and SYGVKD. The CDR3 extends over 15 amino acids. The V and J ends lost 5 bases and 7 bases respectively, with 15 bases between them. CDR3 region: CAISHGSRGNSPLHF. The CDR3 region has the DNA TGTGCCATCAGTCACGGATCCAGGGGAAATTCACCCCTCCACTTT.

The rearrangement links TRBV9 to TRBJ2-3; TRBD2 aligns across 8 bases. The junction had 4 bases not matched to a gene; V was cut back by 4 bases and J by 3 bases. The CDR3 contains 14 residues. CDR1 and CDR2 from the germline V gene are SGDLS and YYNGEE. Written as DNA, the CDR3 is TGTGCCAGCAGCCCCGGACTAGCTACAGATACGCAGTATTTT. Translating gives CASSPGLATDTQYF. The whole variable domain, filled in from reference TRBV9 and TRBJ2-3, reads DSGVTQTPKHLITATGQRVTLRCSPRSGDLSVYWYQQSLDQGLQFLIQYYNGEERAKGNILERFSAQQFPDLHSELNLSSLELGDSALYFCASSPGLATDTQYFGPGTRLTVL.